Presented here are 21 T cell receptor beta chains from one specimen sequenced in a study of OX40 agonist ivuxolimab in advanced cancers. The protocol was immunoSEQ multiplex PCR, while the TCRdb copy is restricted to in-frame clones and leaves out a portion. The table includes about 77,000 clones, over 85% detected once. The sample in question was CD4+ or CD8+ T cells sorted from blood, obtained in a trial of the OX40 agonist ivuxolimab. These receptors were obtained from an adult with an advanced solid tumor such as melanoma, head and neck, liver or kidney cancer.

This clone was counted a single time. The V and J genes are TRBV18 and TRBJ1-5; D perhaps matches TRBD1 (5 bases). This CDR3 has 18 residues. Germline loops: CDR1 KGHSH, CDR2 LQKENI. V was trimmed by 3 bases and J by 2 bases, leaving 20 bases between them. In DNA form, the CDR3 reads TGTGCCAGCTCACCCCGGGGGATAGGGCAGATCGGCAATCAGCCCCAGCATTTT. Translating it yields CASSPRGIGQIGNQPQHF.

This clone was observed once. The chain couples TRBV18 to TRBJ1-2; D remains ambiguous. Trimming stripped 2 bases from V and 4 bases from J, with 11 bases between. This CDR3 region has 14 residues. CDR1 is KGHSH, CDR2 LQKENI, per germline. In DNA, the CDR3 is TGTGCCAGCTCACCAAGTCGGGAGATCTATGGCTACACCTTC. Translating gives CASSPSREIYGYTF. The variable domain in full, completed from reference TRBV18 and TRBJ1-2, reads NAGVMQNPRHLVRRRGQEARLRCSPMKGHSHVYWYRQLPEEGLKFMVYLQKENIIDESGMPKERFSAEFPKEGPSILRIQQVVRGDSAAYFCASSPSREIYGYTFGSGTRLTVV.

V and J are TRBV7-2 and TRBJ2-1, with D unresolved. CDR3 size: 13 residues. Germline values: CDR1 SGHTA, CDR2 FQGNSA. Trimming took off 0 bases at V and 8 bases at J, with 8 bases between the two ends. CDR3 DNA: TGTGCCAGCAGCTTAGCAATGAGTCATGAGCAGTTCTTC. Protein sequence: CASSLAMSHEQFF.

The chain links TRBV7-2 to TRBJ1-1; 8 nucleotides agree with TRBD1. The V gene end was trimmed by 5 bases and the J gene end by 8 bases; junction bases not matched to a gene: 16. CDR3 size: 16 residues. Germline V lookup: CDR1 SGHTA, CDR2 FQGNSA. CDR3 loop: CASSPPPAGGGLEAFF. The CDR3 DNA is TGTGCCAGCAGCCCCCCCCCAGCAGGGGGCGGTCTCGAAGCTTTCTTT.

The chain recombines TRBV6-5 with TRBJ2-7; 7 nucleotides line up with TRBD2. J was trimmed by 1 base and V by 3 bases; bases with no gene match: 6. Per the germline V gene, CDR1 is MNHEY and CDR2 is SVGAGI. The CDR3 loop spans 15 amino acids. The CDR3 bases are TGTGCCAGCAGTTATCAGGCGGGACTATCCTACGAGCAGTACTTC. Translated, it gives CASSYQAGLSYEQYF.

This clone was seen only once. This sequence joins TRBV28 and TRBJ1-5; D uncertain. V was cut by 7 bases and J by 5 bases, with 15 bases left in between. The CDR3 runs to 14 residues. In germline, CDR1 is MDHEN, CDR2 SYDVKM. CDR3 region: CASTHVTEHQPQHF. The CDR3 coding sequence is TGTGCCAGCACCCACGTTACTGAGCATCAGCCCCAGCATTTT.

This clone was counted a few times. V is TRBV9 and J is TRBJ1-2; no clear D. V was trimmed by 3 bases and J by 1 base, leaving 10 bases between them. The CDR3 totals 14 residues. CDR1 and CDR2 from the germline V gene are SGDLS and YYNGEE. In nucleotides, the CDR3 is TGTGCCAGCAGCGACGGGTGGGATAACTATGGCTACACCTTC. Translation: CASSDGWDNYGYTF.

The CDR3 reads CASSVEDRGIDTQYF. The CDR3 region has the DNA TGTGCCAGCAGCGTAGAGGACAGGGGGATAGATACGCAGTATTTT. This chain connects TRBV9 to TRBJ2-3; 10 nucleotides line up with TRBD1. Germline V CDR1 and CDR2: SGDLS, YYNGEE. This CDR3 has 15 residues. V lost 0 bases to trimming and J lost 5 bases; unmatched junction nucleotides: 3.

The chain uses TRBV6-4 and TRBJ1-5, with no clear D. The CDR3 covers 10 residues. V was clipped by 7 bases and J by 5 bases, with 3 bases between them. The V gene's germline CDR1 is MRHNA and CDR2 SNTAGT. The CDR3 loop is CASIDQPQHF. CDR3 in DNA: TGTGCCAGCATCGATCAGCCCCAGCATTTT.

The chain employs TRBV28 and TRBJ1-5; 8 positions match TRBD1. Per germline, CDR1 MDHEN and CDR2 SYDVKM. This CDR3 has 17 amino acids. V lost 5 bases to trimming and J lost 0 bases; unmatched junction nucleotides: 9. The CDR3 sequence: CASSVTGARYSNQPQHF. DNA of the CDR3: TGTGCCAGCAGTGTGACAGGGGCCCGGTATAGCAATCAGCCCCAGCATTTT.

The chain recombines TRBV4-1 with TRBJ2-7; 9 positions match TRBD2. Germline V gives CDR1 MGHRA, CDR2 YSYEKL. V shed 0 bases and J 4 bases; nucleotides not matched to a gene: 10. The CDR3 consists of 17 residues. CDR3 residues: CASSQDMMGTSRYEQYF. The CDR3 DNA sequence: TGCGCCAGCAGCCAAGACATGATGGGGACTAGCAGATACGAGCAGTACTTC.

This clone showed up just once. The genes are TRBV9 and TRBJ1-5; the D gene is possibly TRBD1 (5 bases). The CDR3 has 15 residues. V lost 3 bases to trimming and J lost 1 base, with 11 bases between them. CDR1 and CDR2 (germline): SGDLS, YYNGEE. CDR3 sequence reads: CASSAAGGSNQPQHF. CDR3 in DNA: TGTGCCAGCAGCGCTGCCGGGGGGAGCAATCAGCCCCAGCATTTT.

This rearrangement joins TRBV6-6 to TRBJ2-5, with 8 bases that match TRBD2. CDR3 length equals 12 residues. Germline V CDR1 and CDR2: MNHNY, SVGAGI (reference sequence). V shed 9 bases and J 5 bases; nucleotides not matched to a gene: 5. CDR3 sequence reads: CASTGGRETQYF. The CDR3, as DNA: TGTGCCAGTACGGGGGGGCGGGAGACCCAGTACTTC.

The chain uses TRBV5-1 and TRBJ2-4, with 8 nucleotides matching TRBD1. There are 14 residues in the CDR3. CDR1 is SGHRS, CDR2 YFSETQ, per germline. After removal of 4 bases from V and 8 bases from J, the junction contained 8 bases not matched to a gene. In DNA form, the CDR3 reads TGCGCCAGCAGCCCGGACAGGGCTGACGACATTCAGTACTTC. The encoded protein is CASSPDRADDIQYF.

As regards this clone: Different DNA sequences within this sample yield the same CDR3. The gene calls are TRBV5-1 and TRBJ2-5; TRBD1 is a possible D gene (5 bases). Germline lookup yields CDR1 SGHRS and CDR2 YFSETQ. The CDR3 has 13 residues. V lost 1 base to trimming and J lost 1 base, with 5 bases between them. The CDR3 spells CASSLQGQETQYF. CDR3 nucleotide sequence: TGCGCCAGCAGCTTGCAGGGCCAAGAGACCCAGTACTTC.

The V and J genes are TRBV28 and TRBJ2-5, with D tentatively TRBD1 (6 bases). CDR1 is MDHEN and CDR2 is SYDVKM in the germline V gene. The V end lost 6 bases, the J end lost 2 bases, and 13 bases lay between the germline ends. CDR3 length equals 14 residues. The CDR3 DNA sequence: TGTGCCAGCAGAACGTCAGGGGTACAAGAGACCCAGTACTTC. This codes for CASRTSGVQETQYF.

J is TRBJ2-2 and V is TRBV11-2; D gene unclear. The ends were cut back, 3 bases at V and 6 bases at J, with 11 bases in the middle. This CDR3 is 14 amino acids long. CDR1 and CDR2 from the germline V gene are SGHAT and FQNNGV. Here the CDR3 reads CASSFLNEPGELFF. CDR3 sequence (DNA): TGTGCCAGCAGCTTCCTTAATGAGCCCGGGGAGCTGTTTTTT.

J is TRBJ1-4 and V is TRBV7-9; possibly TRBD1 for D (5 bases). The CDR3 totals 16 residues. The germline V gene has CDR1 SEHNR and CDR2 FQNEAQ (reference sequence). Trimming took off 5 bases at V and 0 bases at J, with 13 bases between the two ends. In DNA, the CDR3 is TGTGCCAGCAGCAAGGGGCCTGTCTCAACTAATGAAAAACTGTTTTTT. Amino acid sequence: CASSKGPVSTNEKLFF. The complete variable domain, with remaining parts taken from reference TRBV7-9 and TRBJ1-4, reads DTGVSQNPRHKITKRGQNVTFRCDPISEHNRLYWYRQTLGQGPEFLTYFQNEAQLEKSRLLSDRFSAERPKGSFSTLEIQRTEQGDSAMYLCASSKGPVSTNEKLFFGSGTQLSVL.

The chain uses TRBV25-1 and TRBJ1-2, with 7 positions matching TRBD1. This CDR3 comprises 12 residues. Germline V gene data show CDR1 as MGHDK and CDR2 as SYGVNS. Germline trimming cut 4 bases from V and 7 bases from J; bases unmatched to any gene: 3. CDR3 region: CASSATGVGYTF. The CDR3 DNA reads TGTGCCAGCAGTGCCACAGGGGTTGGCTACACCTTC.

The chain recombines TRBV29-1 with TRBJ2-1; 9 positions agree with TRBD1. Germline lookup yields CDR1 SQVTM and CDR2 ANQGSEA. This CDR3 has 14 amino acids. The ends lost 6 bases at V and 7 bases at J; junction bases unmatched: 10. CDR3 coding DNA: TGCAGCGTACTGGGGGACAGGGTCAAAAATGAGCAGTTCTTC. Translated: CSVLGDRVKNEQFF.

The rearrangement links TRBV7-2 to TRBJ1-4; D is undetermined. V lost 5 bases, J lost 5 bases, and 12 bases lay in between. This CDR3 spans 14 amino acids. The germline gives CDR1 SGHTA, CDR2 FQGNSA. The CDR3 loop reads CASSLRTGNEKLFF. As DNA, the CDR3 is TGTGCCAGCAGCCTGAGGACGGGGAATGAAAAACTGTTTTTT. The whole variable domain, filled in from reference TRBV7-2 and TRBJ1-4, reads GAGVSQSPSNKVTEKGKDVELRCDPISGHTALYWYRQSLGQGLEFLIYFQGNSAPDKSGLPSDRFSAERTGGSVSTLTIQRTQQEDSAVYLCASSLRTGNEKLFFGSGTQLSVL.